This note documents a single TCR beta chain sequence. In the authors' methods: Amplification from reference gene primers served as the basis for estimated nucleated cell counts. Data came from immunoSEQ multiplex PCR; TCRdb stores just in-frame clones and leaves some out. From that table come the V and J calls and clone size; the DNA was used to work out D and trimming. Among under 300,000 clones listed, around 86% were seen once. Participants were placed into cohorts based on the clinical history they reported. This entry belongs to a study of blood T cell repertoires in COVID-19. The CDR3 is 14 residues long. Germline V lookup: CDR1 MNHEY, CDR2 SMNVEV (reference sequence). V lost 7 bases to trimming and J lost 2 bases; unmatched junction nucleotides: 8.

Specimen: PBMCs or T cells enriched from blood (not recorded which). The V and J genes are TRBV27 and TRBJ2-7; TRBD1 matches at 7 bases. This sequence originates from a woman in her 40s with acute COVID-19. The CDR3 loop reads CASKTTGATYEQYF. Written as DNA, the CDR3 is TGTGCCAGCAAGACTACAGGGGCGACCTACGAGCAGTACTTC.